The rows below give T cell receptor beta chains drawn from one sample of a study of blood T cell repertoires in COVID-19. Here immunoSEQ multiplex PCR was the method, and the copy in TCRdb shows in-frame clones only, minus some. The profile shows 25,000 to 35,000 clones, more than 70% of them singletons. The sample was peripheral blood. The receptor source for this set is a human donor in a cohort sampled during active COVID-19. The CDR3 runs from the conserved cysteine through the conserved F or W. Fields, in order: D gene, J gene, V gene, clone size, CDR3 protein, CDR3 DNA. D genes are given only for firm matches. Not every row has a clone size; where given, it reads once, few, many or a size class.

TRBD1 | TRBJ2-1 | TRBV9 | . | CASRSVGTGNNEQFF | TGTGCCAGCAGGTCGGTGGGGACAGGGAACAATGAGCAGTTCTTC
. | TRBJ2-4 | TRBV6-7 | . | CASSYPVPDTIQYF | TGTGCCAGCAGTTACCCGGTGCCTGACACAATACAGTACTTC
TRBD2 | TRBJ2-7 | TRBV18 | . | CASSPGTGGLAGDEQYF | TGTGCCAGCTCACCAGGGACAGGGGGACTAGCGGGAGACGAGCAGTACTTC
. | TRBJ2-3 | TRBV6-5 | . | CASRSTDTQYF | TGTGCCAGTAGAAGCACAGATACGCAGTATTTT
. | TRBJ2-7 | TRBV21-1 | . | CASRFNLATRVDEQYF | TGTGCCAGCAGATTCAACCTAGCTACACGTGTAGACGAGCAGTACTTC
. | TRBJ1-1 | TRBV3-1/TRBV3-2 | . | CASSQDPTFEGASTEAFF | TGTGCCAGCAGCCAAGATCCAACGTTCGAAGGGGCCAGCACTGAAGCTTTCTTT
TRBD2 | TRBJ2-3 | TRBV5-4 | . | CASSLNGLAGGADTQYF | TGTGCCAGCAGCTTGAACGGGCTAGCGGGAGGGGCAGATACGCAGTATTTT
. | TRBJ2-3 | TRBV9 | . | CASSEVPGTLTDTQYF | TGTGCCAGCAGCGAGGTCCCGGGAACCCTCACAGATACGCAGTATTTT
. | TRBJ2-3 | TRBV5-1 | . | CASSLEATGTDTQYF | TGCGCCAGCAGCTTGGAAGCAACTGGCACAGATACGCAGTATTTT
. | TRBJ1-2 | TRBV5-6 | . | CASSLNRDMRGYTF | TGTGCCAGCAGCTTGAATCGGGATATGAGGGGCTACACCTTC
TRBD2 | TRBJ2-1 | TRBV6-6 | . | CASSLAGGTYNEQFF | TGTGCCAGCAGCCTAGCGGGAGGAACGTACAATGAGCAGTTCTTC
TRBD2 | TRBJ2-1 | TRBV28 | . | CASSLALAGDYNEQFF | TGTGCCAGCAGTTTAGCCCTAGCGGGAGATTACAATGAGCAGTTCTTC
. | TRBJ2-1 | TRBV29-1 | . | CSGAGFPYNEQFF | TGCAGCGGAGCGGGTTTTCCCTACAATGAGCAGTTCTTC
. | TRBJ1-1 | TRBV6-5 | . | CASSYSTGNEAFF | TGTGCCAGCAGTTACTCTACGGGGAATGAAGCTTTCTTT
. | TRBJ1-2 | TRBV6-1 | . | CASSEQGTGNYGYTF | TGTGCCAGCAGTGAACAGGGTACGGGTAACTATGGCTACACCTTC
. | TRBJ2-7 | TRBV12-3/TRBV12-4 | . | CASSYAGSYEQYF | TGTGCCAGCAGTTATGCAGGGTCCTACGAGCAGTACTTC
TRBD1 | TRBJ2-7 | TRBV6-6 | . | CASRGQRPYEQYF | TGTGCCAGCAGGGGACAGAGGCCCTACGAGCAGTACTTC
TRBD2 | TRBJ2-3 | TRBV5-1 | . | CASSAGLAGTDTQYF | TGCGCCAGCAGCGCGGGACTAGCGGGAACAGATACGCAGTATTTT
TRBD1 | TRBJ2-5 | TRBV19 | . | CASSIDFDRGPETQYF | TGTGCCAGTAGTATAGATTTTGACAGGGGGCCAGAGACCCAGTACTTC
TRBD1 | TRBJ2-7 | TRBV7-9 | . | CASSPGGSYEQYF | TGTGCCAGCAGTCCAGGGGGCTCCTACGAGCAGTACTTC
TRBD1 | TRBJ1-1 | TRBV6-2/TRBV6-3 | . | CASSTTADRDNTEAFF | TGTGCCAGCAGTACCACGGCCGACAGGGACAACACTGAAGCTTTCTTT
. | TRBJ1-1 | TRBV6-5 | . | CASSRPGMNTEAFF | TGTGCCAGCAGTCGGCCGGGGATGAACACTGAAGCTTTCTTT
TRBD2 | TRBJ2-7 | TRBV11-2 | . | CASSWDQRGTYEQYF | TGTGCCAGCAGCTGGGACCAGCGGGGGACCTACGAGCAGTACTTC
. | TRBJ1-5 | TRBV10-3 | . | CAISTGTNQPQHF | TGTGCCATCAGTACAGGGACCAATCAGCCCCAGCATTTT
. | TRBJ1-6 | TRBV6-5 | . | CASSLQGYNSPLHF | TGTGCCAGCAGTCTACAGGGTTATAATTCACCCCTCCACTTT
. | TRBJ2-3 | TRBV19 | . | CASTRAGTSTDTQYF | TGTGCCAGTACCAGGGCGGGAACTAGCACAGATACGCAGTATTTT
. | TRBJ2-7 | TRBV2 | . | CASSERDTEQYF | TGTGCCAGCAGTGAAAGGGACACCGAGCAGTACTTC
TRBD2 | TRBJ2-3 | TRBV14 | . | CASSPLAGGTRDTQYF | TGTGCCAGCAGCCCACTAGCGGGAGGTACCCGAGATACGCAGTATTTT
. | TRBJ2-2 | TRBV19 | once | CASSIGLAPGGTGELFF | TGTGCCAGTAGTATTGGCTTGGCACCCGGGGGCACCGGGGAGCTGTTTTTT